This T cell receptor beta chain came from a study of beta chain features in type 1 diabetes. Expressed TCRB transcripts were sequenced, since all the RNA that had been isolated was reverse transcribed. Some clones are missing from TCRdb's copy, which holds only in-frame ones; the method was immunoSEQ multiplex PCR. The data show about 140,000 clones, about 9.7% seen once. Germline CDR1 SGHDT, CDR2 YYEEEE. The CDR3 contains 13 residues. V shed 3 bases and J 10 bases; nucleotides not matched to a gene: 7. This chain uses TRBV5-6 with TRBJ1-1; 9 positions agree with TRBD1. Sequenced: central memory CD4+ T cells from blood. This receptor was taken from a woman in her 40s in good health. The CDR3 sequence: CASSWRSGQGAFF. The CDR3 nucleotides are TGTGCCAGCAGCTGGCGTTCGGGACAGGGAGCTTTCTTT.